This T cell receptor (beta chain) was observed in a study of blood T cell repertoires in COVID-19. Turning to the study itself: From T cells, B-cell-depleted T cells, or PBMCs came the material, which was cDNA or gDNA.

Trimming shortened V by 2 bases and J by 1 base, and 5 bases separated the two germline ends. Germline CDR1 reads SGHNT; CDR2 reads YYREEE (reference sequence). The length of the CDR3 is 13 residues. The table came from immunoSEQ multiplex PCR; TCRdb's copy has only in-frame clones and leaves some out. In the table there are 98,000 or so clones, approximately 82% of which are singletons. This clonotype originated in a woman in her 70s with acute or convalescent COVID-19. The chain employs TRBV5-4 and TRBJ2-3; D gene uncertain. Material for sequencing was peripheral blood. CDR3 in DNA: TGTGCCAGCAGCTTCGGTGGCACAGATACGCAGTATTTT. It is translated as CASSFGGTDTQYF. The whole variable domain, remainder taken from reference TRBV5-4 and TRBJ2-3, is ETGVTQSPTHLIKTRGQQVTLRCSSQSGHNTVSWYQQALGQGPQFIFQYYREEENGRGNFPPRFSGLQFPNYSSELNVNALELDDSALYLCASSFGGTDTQYFGPGTRLTVL.